A selection of T cell receptor beta chains follows, all from one sample in a study of CD8 T cells in ankylosing spondylitis. TCRdb independently ran MiXCR on the 5' RACE reads; one entry per CDR3 protein. The data contain about 190,000 distinct CDR3 sequences, approximately 13% of them singletons. Sequencing used blood, either unsorted or a sorted T cell fraction (not recorded which). All receptors come from a female donor with ankylosing spondylitis or in good health (not recorded which). CDR3s include the opening cysteine and the closing phenylalanine or tryptophan. D genes are given only for firm matches. Only part of the rows carry a size: once, few, many, or a class if the clone is expanded.

TRBV11-2,TRBJ2-2,few,TRBD1,CASSRWTGLDTGELFF,TGTGCCAGCAGCAGATGGACAGGCTTGGATACCGGGGAGCTGTTTTTT
TRBV4-3,TRBJ2-7,many,.,CASSQVRNYEQYF,TGCGCCAGCAGCCAAGTTAGAAACTACGAGCAGTACTTC
TRBV20-1,TRBJ1-2,many,.,CSADTGLSGYTF,TGCAGTGCGGACACAGGGTTGTCCGGCTACACCTTC
TRBV4-3,TRBJ1-1,.,TRBD1,CASSLWDRGNTEAFF,TGCGCCAGCAGCCTCTGGGACAGGGGTAACACTGAAGCTTTCTTT
TRBV12-3/TRBV12-4,TRBJ1-1,many,.,CASSFGGNTEAFF,TGTGCCAGCAGCTTTGGGGGGAACACTGAAGCTTTCTTT
TRBV12-3/TRBV12-4,TRBJ2-3,many,.,CASSQDWSTDTQYF,TGTGCCAGCAGTCAGGACTGGAGCACAGATACGCAGTATTTT
TRBV18,TRBJ1-5,few,.,CASSATDGNQPQHF,TGTGCCAGCTCAGCCACCGATGGCAATCAGCCCCAGCATTTT
TRBV5-8,TRBJ1-1,few,TRBD1,CASSLGWTGAFF,TGTGCCAGCAGCTTGGGCTGGACAGGAGCTTTCTTT
TRBV7-9,TRBJ1-2,many,.,CASSLEPVGYTF,TGTGCCAGCAGCTTGGAGCCGGTAGGCTACACCTTC
TRBV28,TRBJ1-4,.,.,CASSGTAQGGGKLFF,TGTGCCAGCAGCGGGACGGCACAGGGAGGGGGAAAACTGTTTTTT
TRBV6-2/TRBV6-3,TRBJ1-5,.,TRBD1,CASSYSIQGAGVNQPQHF,TGTGCCAGCAGTTACTCGATACAGGGGGCGGGGGTCAATCAGCCCCAGCATTTT
TRBV20-1,TRBJ2-7,.,.,CSARTTKYEQYF,TGCAGTGCTCGGACTACCAAGTACGAGCAGTACTTC
TRBV7-9,TRBJ2-1,many,TRBD1,CASSLGQGGQFF,TGTGCCAGCAGCTTAGGACAGGGTGGGCAGTTCTTC
TRBV6-1,TRBJ2-2,many,.,CASSKRWDGHIRELFF,TGTGCCAGCAGTAAAAGGTGGGACGGGCATATCCGGGAGCTGTTTTTT